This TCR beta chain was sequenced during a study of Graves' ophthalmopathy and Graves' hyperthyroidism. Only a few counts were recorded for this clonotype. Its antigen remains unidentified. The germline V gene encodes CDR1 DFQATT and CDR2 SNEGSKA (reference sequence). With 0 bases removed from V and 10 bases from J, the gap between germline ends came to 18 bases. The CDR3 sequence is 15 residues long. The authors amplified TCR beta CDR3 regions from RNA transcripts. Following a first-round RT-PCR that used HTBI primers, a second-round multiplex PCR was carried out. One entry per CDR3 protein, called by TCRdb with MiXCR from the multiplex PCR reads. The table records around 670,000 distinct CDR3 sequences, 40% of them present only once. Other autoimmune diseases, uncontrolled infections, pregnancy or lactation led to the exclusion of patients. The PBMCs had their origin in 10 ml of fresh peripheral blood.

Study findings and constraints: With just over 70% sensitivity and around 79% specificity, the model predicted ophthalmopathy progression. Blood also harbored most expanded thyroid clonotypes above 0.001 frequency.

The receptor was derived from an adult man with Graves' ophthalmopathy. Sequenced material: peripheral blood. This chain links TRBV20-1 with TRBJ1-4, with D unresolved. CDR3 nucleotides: TGCAGTGCTAGAGATCGCGTCTCTGAGGTGGGAAAACTGTTTTTT. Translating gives CSARDRVSEVGKLFF.